This T cell receptor beta chain was found in a study of T cells in Graves' hyperthyroidism and ophthalmopathy (dated by TCRdb to about 2019). Background on the whole study: Peripheral blood was collected at initial diagnosis, before any treatment. TCR V-J signatures able to tell the groups apart were searched for in a discovery cohort of 100 patients, of whom over 40 had Graves' ophthalmopathy and around 58 had stable Graves' hyperthyroidism. Prospective prediction of ophthalmopathy was tested in an independent validation cohort of 18 to 20 hyperthyroidism patients and 17 patients who later progressed to ophthalmopathy. The 90 or so discovery patients were randomly split 7:3 into training and test sets. The study also compared thyroid tissue and blood T-cell repertoires from five or six Graves' hyperthyroidism patients. After sampling, hyperthyroidism patients received methimazole starting at 30 mg daily, and ophthalmopathy patients received high-dose intravenous methylprednisolone. TCR Vbeta CDR3 sequencing of roughly 140 peripheral blood samples (under 45 ophthalmopathy, 75 or so hyperthyroidism and roughly 17 progressor patients) is reported in the paper.

TCR beta CDR3 regions were amplified from RNA transcripts. For the first round of RT-PCR on the TCR CDR3, the HTBI primer set was used together with the Qiagen OneStep RT-PCR kit. Libraries were constructed in a second round of multiplex PCR, after which size selection and purification were carried out. Paired-end sequencing of the libraries was performed with 100 bp reads on an Illumina HiSeq2000. From the authors' description of their analysis: SOAPnuke was used to process the raw data, throwing out any read that contained adapters or uncalled bases, had a mean Phred below 15, or lacked an exact constant-primer or identifier match. High-quality paired reads were merged with COPE v1.2.5, and unique nucleotide sequences were defined as clonotypes. MiTCR v1.1 was used to align the clonotypes against IMGT TRBV, TRBD and TRBJ reference segments. The analysis included only V-J combinations with a frequency above 0.0001, which together covered 99% to 99.2% of the repertoires. The TCS score was defined as the ratio of F50 (clonal expansion) to E x V (chaos), calculated using BLOSUM62-based TCRdist between CDR3 peptides within each V-J. Welch's t-statistics and random forest reduced some 510 V-J features to roughly 13, which were used in a naive Bayes classifier (R e1071). The public reads were quality trimmed at Q25 with fastp and then assembled into clones with MiXCR by TCRdb, keeping productive beta chains. Records with the same CDR3 protein are collapsed into one entry carrying the most frequent genes and DNA. Here the V and J calls rest on TCRdb's processing, not on the authors' analysis. The sample contains over 350,000 distinct CDR3 sequences, approximately 17% of them found a single time. The ten largest clones take up over 35% of the sample.

Moderately to severely active disease, a Clinical Activity Score of at least 3, a NOSPECS grade of at least 4, and a duration under 3 months were present in ophthalmopathy patients. Any patient with an uncontrolled infection, another autoimmune disease, pregnancy or lactation was excluded. Diagnoses relied on clinical symptoms, serum thyroxine and TRAb, thyroid ultrasound and orbital computed tomography. PBMCs were isolated from around 10 ml of fresh peripheral blood by Ficoll-Paque density gradient centrifugation. Total RNA was extracted with Trizol reagent, and quality was checked on an Agilent 2100 Bioanalyzer. A few counts support this clonotype. Its cognate antigen has yet to be identified. No base qualities exist here, and no much larger clone lies one base off it. V is clipped by 5 bases and J by 3 bases, and the sequence between their germline boundaries is 13 bases long. Inclusive of the bounding cysteine and phenylalanine, the CDR3 is 14 residues long. The sequence is cut down to CDR3 DNA, 42 bases in frame from base 1. The germline V gene (reference sequence) supplies CDR1 WNHNN and CDR2 SYGVQD.

Overall study outcomes, separate from this receptor: Sample size was not statistically predetermined, and blinding of investigators to group allocation was not performed. Ophthalmopathy was separated from stable hyperthyroidism by a 13 V-J signature model, with approximately 85% sensitivity and around 81% specificity obtained in cross-validation and 80%/75% obtained in testing. During validation, the model predicted progression to ophthalmopathy a median of about 6.5 months ahead of onset, with roughly 65% sensitivity and 72.22% specificity. Most expanded thyroid clonotypes (frequency above 0.001) were also detected in blood, suggesting blood repertoires may reflect thyroid immune responses.

The V and J genes are TRBV10-1 and TRBJ1-2, with a tentative D gene TRBD1 over 6 matching bases. The clonotype was recovered from a man aged 18 to 29 with Graves' ophthalmopathy. Sequencing was performed on blood. The CDR3 reads CASSFRGLDYGYTF. The sequence in DNA is TGCGCCAGCAGTTTTCGGGGGCTGGACTATGGCTACACCTTC.